A single count supports the clone carrying this T cell receptor beta chain. CDR3 length: 15 residues. V was pared by 6 bases and J by 7 bases, with 6 bases of the junction left unmatched. Germline lookup yields CDR1 MGHDK and CDR2 SYGVNS. Study processing details: Researchers report that nucleated cell counts were estimated from reference gene primer amplification. TCRdb's table, derived via immunoSEQ multiplex PCR, lists solely in-frame clones and lacks some. That table supplies the V and J calls and clone size; D and trimming were determined from the DNA. The sample yields tens of thousands of clones, just under 90% seen once. This specimen comes from a study of blood T cell repertoires in COVID-19. Study information: Italy, Spain and the United States were the sources of the convalescent and acute COVID-19 samples. From T cells, B-cell-depleted T cells, or PBMCs came the material, which was cDNA or gDNA.

This clonotype was sampled from a woman older than 75 with active COVID-19. The specimen was peripheral blood. The chain combines TRBV25-1 with TRBJ1-6; 10 bases match TRBD1. CDR3 loop: CASRRQGAENSPLHF. CDR3 nucleotide sequence: TGTGCCAGCAGAAGACAGGGGGCTGAGAATTCACCCCTCCACTTT.